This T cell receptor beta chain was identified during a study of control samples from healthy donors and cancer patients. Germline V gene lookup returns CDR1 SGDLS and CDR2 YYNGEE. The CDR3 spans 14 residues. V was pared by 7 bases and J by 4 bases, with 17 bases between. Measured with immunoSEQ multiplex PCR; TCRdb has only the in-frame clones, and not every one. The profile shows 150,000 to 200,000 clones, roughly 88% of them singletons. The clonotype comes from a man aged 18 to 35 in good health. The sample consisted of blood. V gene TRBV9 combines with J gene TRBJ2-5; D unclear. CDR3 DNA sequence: TGTGCCAGCGTACCTACCCCCCCCGGAGAGACCCAGTACTTC. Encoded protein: CASVPTPPGETQYF.